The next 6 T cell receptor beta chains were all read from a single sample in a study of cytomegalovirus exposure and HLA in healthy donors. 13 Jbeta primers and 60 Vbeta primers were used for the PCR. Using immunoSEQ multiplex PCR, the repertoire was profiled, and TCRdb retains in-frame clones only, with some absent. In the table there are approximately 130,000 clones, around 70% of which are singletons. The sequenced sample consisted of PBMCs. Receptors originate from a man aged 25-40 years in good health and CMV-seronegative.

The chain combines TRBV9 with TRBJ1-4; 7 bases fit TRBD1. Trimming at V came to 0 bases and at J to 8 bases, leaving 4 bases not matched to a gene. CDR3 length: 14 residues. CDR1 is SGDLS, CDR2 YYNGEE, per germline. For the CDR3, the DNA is TGTGCCAGCAGCGTAGATCAGGGGGGAGAAAAACTGTTTTTT. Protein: CASSVDQGGEKLFF.

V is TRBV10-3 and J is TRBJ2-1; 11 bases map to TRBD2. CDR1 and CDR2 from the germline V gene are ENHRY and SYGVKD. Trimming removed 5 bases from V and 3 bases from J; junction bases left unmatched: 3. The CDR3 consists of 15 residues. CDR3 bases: TGTGCCATCAGTTATAGCGGGGGGGACTACAATGAGCAGTTCTTC. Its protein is CAISYSGGDYNEQFF.

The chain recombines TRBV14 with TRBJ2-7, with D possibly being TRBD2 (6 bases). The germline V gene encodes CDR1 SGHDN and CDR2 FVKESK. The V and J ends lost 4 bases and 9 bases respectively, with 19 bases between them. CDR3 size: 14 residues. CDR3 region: CASSLGPGTAMQYF. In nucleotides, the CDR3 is TGTGCCAGCAGCCTAGGACCCGGGACTGCGATGCAGTACTTC.

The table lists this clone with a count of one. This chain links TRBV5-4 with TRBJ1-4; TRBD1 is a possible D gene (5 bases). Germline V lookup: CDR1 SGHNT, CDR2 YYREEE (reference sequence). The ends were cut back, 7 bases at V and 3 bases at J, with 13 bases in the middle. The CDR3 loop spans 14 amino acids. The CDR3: CASGGRQPNEKLFF. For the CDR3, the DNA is TGTGCCAGCGGCGGACGACAGCCTAATGAAAAACTGTTTTTT. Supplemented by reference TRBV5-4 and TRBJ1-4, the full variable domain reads ETGVTQSPTHLIKTRGQQVTLRCSSQSGHNTVSWYQQALGQGPQFIFQYYREEENGRGNFPPRFSGLQFPNYSSELNVNALELDDSALYLCASGGRQPNEKLFFGSGTQLSVL.

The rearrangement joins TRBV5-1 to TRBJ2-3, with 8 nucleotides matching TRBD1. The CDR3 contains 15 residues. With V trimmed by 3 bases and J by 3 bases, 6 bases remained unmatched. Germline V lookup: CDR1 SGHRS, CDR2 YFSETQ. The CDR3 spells CASSSGGQGTDTQYF. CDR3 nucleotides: TGCGCCAGCAGCTCGGGTGGACAGGGAACAGATACGCAGTATTTT.

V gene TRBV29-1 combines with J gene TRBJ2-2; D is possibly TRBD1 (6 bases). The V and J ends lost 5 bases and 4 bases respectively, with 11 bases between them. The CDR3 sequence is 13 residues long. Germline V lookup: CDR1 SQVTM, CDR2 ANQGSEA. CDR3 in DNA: TGCAGCGTTCAACGGACAGCCACCGGGGAGCTGTTTTTT. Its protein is CSVQRTATGELFF.